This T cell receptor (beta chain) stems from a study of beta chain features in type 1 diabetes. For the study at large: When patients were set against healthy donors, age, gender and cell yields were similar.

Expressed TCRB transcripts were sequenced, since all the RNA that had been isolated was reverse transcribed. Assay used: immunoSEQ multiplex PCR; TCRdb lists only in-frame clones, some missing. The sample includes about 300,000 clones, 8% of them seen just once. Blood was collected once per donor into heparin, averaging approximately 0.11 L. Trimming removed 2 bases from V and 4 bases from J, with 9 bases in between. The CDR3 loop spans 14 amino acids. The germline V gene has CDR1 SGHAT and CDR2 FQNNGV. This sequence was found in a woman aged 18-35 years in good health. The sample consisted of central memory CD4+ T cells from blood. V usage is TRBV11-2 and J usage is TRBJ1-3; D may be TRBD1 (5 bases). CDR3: CASSLQWGGNTIYF. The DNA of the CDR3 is TGTGCCAGCAGCTTACAGTGGGGCGGAAACACCATATATTTT.